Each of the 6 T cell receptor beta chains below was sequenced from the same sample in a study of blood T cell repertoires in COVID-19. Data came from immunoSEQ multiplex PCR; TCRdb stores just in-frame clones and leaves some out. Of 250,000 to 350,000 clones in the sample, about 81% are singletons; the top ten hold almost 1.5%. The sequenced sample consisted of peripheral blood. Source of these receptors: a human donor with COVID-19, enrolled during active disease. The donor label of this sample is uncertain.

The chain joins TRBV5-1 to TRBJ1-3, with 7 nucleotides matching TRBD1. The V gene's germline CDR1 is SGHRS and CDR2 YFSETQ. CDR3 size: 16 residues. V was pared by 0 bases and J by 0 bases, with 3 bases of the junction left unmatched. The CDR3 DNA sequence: TGCGCCAGCAGCTTGGGGGGACAGACCTCTGGAAACACCATATATTTT. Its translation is CASSLGGQTSGNTIYF.

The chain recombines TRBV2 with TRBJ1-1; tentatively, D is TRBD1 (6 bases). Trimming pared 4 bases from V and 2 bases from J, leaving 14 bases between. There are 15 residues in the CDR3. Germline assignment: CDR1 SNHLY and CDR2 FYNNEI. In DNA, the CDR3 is TGTGCCAGCAGTGGCGCCGGGGACATTAACACTGAAGCTTTCTTT. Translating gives CASSGAGDINTEAFF.

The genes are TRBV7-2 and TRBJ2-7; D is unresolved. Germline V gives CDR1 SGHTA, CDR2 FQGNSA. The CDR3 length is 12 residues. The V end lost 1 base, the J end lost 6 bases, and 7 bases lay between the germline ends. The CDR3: CASSLDTGEQYF. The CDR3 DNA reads TGTGCCAGCAGCTTAGATACGGGCGAGCAGTACTTC.

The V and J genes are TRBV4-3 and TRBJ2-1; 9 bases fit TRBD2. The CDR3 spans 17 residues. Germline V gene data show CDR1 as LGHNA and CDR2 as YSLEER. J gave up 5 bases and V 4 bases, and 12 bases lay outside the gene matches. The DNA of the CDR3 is TGCGCCAGCAGCCTTCTCGTGGGGCGGGAGGGAAACAATGAGCAGTTCTTC. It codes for CASSLLVGREGNNEQFF.

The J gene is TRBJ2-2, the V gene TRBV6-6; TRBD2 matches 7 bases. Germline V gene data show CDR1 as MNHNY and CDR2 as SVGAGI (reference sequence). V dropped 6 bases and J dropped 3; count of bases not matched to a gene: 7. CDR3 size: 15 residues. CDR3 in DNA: TGTGCCAGCAGCGTAGGACTAGAGGACACCGGGGAGCTGTTTTTT. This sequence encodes CASSVGLEDTGELFF.

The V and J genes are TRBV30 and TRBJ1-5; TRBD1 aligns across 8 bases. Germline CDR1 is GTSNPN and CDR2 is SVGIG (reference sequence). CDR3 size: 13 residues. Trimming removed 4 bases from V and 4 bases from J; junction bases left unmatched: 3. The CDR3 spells CAWNTGGNQPQHF. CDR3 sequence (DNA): TGTGCCTGGAATACAGGGGGTAATCAGCCCCAGCATTTT.